A selection of T cell receptor beta chains follows, all from one sample in a study of beta chain features in type 1 diabetes. TCRdb's copy holds only in-frame clones and misses some; the assay was immunoSEQ multiplex PCR. The sample holds over 700,000 clones, roughly 15% seen once. The source material was naive CD4+ T cells from blood. The receptors come from a woman aged 18-30 years in good health. Both conserved end residues are part of each CDR3. Each record gives: clone size, V gene, D gene, J gene, CDR3 protein, CDR3 DNA. The D gene is left open where the match is weak. Not all rows give a size; the values are once, few, many and, for expanded clones, a class.

abundance: -; v_gene: TRBV7-8; d_gene: -; j_gene: TRBJ1-1; CDR3aa: CASSLGQGQAFF; CDR3nt: TGTGCCAGCAGCTTAGGGCAGGGCCAAGCTTTCTTT
abundance: few; v_gene: TRBV4-1; d_gene: -; j_gene: TRBJ2-7; CDR3aa: CASSQDRKLIEQYF; CDR3nt: TGCGCCAGCAGCCAAGACCGGAAGCTTATCGAGCAGTACTTC
abundance: -; v_gene: TRBV28; d_gene: -; j_gene: TRBJ1-3; CDR3aa: CASSPGNSGNTIYF; CDR3nt: TGTGCCAGCAGTCCAGGGAACTCTGGAAACACCATATATTTT
abundance: few; v_gene: TRBV4-1; d_gene: -; j_gene: TRBJ1-3; CDR3aa: CASSLFLSGNTIYF; CDR3nt: TGCGCCAGCAGCCTTTTCCTCTCTGGAAACACCATATATTTT
abundance: -; v_gene: TRBV6-1; d_gene: -; j_gene: TRBJ2-5; CDR3aa: CASTIPGNQATQYF; CDR3nt: TGTGCCAGCACCATTCCGGGAAACCAAGCTACCCAGTACTTC
abundance: few; v_gene: TRBV7-9; d_gene: TRBD1; j_gene: TRBJ1-4; CDR3aa: CASSLGTGGKEKLFF; CDR3nt: TGTGCCAGCAGCCTCGGGACAGGGGGAAAGGAAAAACTGTTTTTT
abundance: -; v_gene: TRBV28; d_gene: TRBD2; j_gene: TRBJ2-5; CDR3aa: CASSLVAGRQTQYF; CDR3nt: TGTGCCAGCAGTTTGGTAGCGGGAAGACAGACCCAGTACTTC
abundance: -; v_gene: TRBV7-2; d_gene: -; j_gene: TRBJ2-5; CDR3aa: CASSPYWRVEETQYF; CDR3nt: TGTGCCAGCAGCCCGTATTGGAGGGTAGAAGAGACCCAGTACTTC
abundance: -; v_gene: TRBV2; d_gene: -; j_gene: TRBJ1-1; CDR3aa: CASSVEGIEAFF; CDR3nt: TGTGCCAGCAGTGTTGAGGGAATTGAAGCTTTCTTT
abundance: -; v_gene: TRBV7-9; d_gene: TRBD1; j_gene: TRBJ1-1; CDR3aa: CASSTGESMNTEAFF; CDR3nt: TGTGCCAGCAGCACAGGGGAATCCATGAACACTGAAGCTTTCTTT
abundance: -; v_gene: TRBV28; d_gene: TRBD1; j_gene: TRBJ2-5; CDR3aa: CASSSTWTGRNIQETQYF; CDR3nt: TGTGCCAGCAGTTCAACGTGGACAGGGAGGAATATACAAGAGACCCAGTACTTC
abundance: -; v_gene: TRBV7-9; d_gene: -; j_gene: TRBJ2-2; CDR3aa: CASSSIPLVSAGELFF; CDR3nt: TGTGCCAGCAGCTCAATCCCGCTAGTTTCCGCCGGGGAGCTGTTTTTT
abundance: few; v_gene: TRBV7-9; d_gene: -; j_gene: TRBJ2-3; CDR3aa: CASRTQGFGDTQYF; CDR3nt: TGTGCCAGCAGGACGCAGGGTTTTGGAGATACGCAGTATTTT
abundance: -; v_gene: TRBV12-2; d_gene: -; j_gene: TRBJ1-1; CDR3aa: CASRLRTGPDTEAFF; CDR3nt: TGTGCAAGTCGCTTACGAACCGGACCTGACACTGAAGCTTTCTTT
abundance: few; v_gene: TRBV7-9; d_gene: -; j_gene: TRBJ2-7; CDR3aa: CASSLLTGHEQYF; CDR3nt: TGTGCCAGCAGCCTACTTACGGGCCACGAGCAGTACTTC
abundance: -; v_gene: TRBV7-3; d_gene: TRBD1; j_gene: TRBJ1-2; CDR3aa: CASSATGTGEHGYTF; CDR3nt: TGTGCCAGCAGCGCCACCGGGACAGGTGAACATGGCTACACCTTC
abundance: -; v_gene: TRBV20-1; d_gene: -; j_gene: TRBJ2-3; CDR3aa: CSLEWTDTQYF; CDR3nt: TGCAGTTTGGAGTGGACAGATACGCAGTATTTT
abundance: few; v_gene: TRBV19; d_gene: -; j_gene: TRBJ2-5; CDR3aa: CASSISDSLQETQYF; CDR3nt: TGTGCCAGTAGTATCTCGGACAGTCTGCAAGAGACCCAGTACTTC
abundance: -; v_gene: TRBV9; d_gene: TRBD2; j_gene: TRBJ2-1; CDR3aa: CASSVTYPGTTYNEQFF; CDR3nt: TGTGCCAGCAGCGTCACCTACCCCGGGACTACCTACAATGAGCAGTTCTTC
abundance: once; v_gene: TRBV6-5; d_gene: -; j_gene: TRBJ2-3; CDR3aa: CASSYMGHLSTDTQYF; CDR3nt: TGTGCCAGCAGTTACATGGGACACCTTAGCACAGATACGCAGTATTTT
abundance: few; v_gene: TRBV28; d_gene: TRBD1; j_gene: TRBJ2-5; CDR3aa: CASSSSPGTGEETQYF; CDR3nt: TGTGCCAGCAGTTCTTCCCCTGGGACAGGGGAGGAGACCCAGTACTTC
abundance: -; v_gene: TRBV27; d_gene: -; j_gene: TRBJ1-2; CDR3aa: CASSSTDPVYGYTF; CDR3nt: TGTGCCAGCAGCTCGACGGACCCTGTGTATGGCTACACCTTC
abundance: few; v_gene: TRBV6-1; d_gene: TRBD1; j_gene: TRBJ2-7; CDR3aa: CASSAGTGVYEQYF; CDR3nt: TGTGCCAGCAGTGCCGGGACAGGGGTCTACGAGCAGTACTTC
abundance: few; v_gene: TRBV9; d_gene: -; j_gene: TRBJ2-3; CDR3aa: CASASRVLTDTQYF; CDR3nt: TGTGCCAGCGCCTCCAGAGTTCTCACAGATACGCAGTATTTT
abundance: -; v_gene: TRBV10-3; d_gene: -; j_gene: TRBJ1-1; CDR3aa: CAISGTRSAEAFF; CDR3nt: TGTGCCATCAGTGGAACTCGGTCTGCTGAAGCTTTCTTT
abundance: few; v_gene: TRBV2; d_gene: -; j_gene: TRBJ2-3; CDR3aa: CASSSLGGFTDTQYF; CDR3nt: TGTGCCAGCAGTTCACTCGGGGGCTTCACAGATACGCAGTATTTT
abundance: few; v_gene: TRBV28; d_gene: -; j_gene: TRBJ1-5; CDR3aa: CASRLRVLGPQHF; CDR3nt: TGTGCCAGCCGCCTCAGGGTTCTCGGGCCCCAGCATTTT
abundance: few; v_gene: TRBV4-3; d_gene: -; j_gene: TRBJ2-1; CDR3aa: CASSQTVGTKTYNEQFF; CDR3nt: TGCGCCAGCAGCCAGACCGTTGGGACCAAAACTTACAATGAGCAGTTCTTC
abundance: -; v_gene: TRBV7-2; d_gene: TRBD2; j_gene: TRBJ2-1; CDR3aa: CASSLMTSGYNEQFF; CDR3nt: TGTGCCAGCAGCTTAATGACTAGCGGATACAATGAGCAGTTCTTC
abundance: -; v_gene: TRBV9; d_gene: TRBD2; j_gene: TRBJ2-7; CDR3aa: CASSPPGGTYEQYF; CDR3nt: TGTGCCAGCAGCCCACCCGGGGGGACCTACGAGCAGTACTTC
abundance: few; v_gene: TRBV7-2; d_gene: -; j_gene: TRBJ2-1; CDR3aa: CASTAVLGSYNEQFF; CDR3nt: TGTGCCAGCACCGCAGTACTAGGCTCCTACAATGAGCAGTTCTTC
abundance: -; v_gene: TRBV19; d_gene: TRBD2; j_gene: TRBJ2-1; CDR3aa: CASSIGRREGSYNEQFF; CDR3nt: TGTGCCAGTAGTATAGGACGGCGGGAGGGGAGTTACAATGAGCAGTTCTTC
abundance: few; v_gene: TRBV28; d_gene: -; j_gene: TRBJ1-2; CDR3aa: CASTGLGGYTF; CDR3nt: TGTGCCAGCACTGGGCTAGGAGGCTACACCTTC
abundance: -; v_gene: TRBV15; d_gene: TRBD2; j_gene: TRBJ2-7; CDR3aa: CATSRGGRFSYEQYF; CDR3nt: TGTGCCACCAGCAGAGGCGGGAGGTTTTCCTACGAGCAGTACTTC
abundance: -; v_gene: TRBV7-2; d_gene: -; j_gene: TRBJ2-7; CDR3aa: CASSTGQIPYEQYF; CDR3nt: TGTGCCAGCAGCACGGGACAAATACCCTACGAGCAGTACTTC
abundance: -; v_gene: TRBV18; d_gene: TRBD2; j_gene: TRBJ2-7; CDR3aa: CASSQLAGIEVYEQYF; CDR3nt: TGTGCCAGCTCACAACTAGCGGGGATAGAGGTTTACGAGCAGTACTTC
abundance: few; v_gene: TRBV27; d_gene: -; j_gene: TRBJ2-5; CDR3aa: CASSLGAEDRETQYF; CDR3nt: TGTGCCAGCAGTTTGGGAGCGGAAGATCGGGAGACCCAGTACTTC
abundance: -; v_gene: TRBV7-2; d_gene: TRBD2; j_gene: TRBJ2-5; CDR3aa: CASSSSGSQETQYF; CDR3nt: TGTGCCAGCAGCTCGAGCGGGAGTCAAGAGACCCAGTACTTC
abundance: few; v_gene: TRBV7-2; d_gene: -; j_gene: TRBJ2-3; CDR3aa: CASSRGTDTQYF; CDR3nt: TGTGCCAGCAGCCGGGGCACAGATACGCAGTATTTT
abundance: -; v_gene: TRBV27; d_gene: -; j_gene: TRBJ2-6; CDR3aa: CASSNQIGANVLTF; CDR3nt: TGTGCCAGCAGTAACCAGATAGGGGCCAACGTCCTGACTTTC
abundance: few; v_gene: TRBV6-5; d_gene: TRBD1; j_gene: TRBJ1-1; CDR3aa: CASSYLPGQQNTEAFF; CDR3nt: TGTGCCAGCAGTTATCTACCGGGACAGCAGAACACTGAAGCTTTCTTT
abundance: few; v_gene: TRBV11-2; d_gene: -; j_gene: TRBJ2-5; CDR3aa: CASSLRGAQYF; CDR3nt: TGTGCCAGCAGCCTTAGGGGGGCTCAGTACTTC
abundance: -; v_gene: TRBV5-5; d_gene: -; j_gene: TRBJ2-1; CDR3aa: CASRSTMDVAYNEQFF; CDR3nt: TGTGCCAGCAGATCGACCATGGATGTTGCCTACAATGAGCAGTTCTTC
abundance: -; v_gene: TRBV9; d_gene: TRBD2; j_gene: TRBJ2-1; CDR3aa: CASSVGSGRGEQFF; CDR3nt: TGTGCCAGCAGCGTGGGTAGCGGGAGGGGTGAGCAGTTCTTC
abundance: -; v_gene: TRBV28; d_gene: TRBD2; j_gene: TRBJ2-5; CDR3aa: CATSLTSSETQYF; CDR3nt: TGTGCCACCAGTCTGACTAGCTCGGAGACCCAGTACTTC
abundance: -; v_gene: TRBV28; d_gene: TRBD1; j_gene: TRBJ2-7; CDR3aa: CASSPGQGRHEQYF; CDR3nt: TGTGCCAGCAGCCCGGGACAGGGGAGACACGAGCAGTACTTC
abundance: -; v_gene: TRBV28; d_gene: -; j_gene: TRBJ2-7; CDR3aa: CASSGHEQYF; CDR3nt: TGTGCCAGCAGTGGGCACGAGCAGTACTTC
abundance: few; v_gene: TRBV4-2; d_gene: -; j_gene: TRBJ2-5; CDR3aa: CASSQGQYQETQYF; CDR3nt: TGTGCCAGCAGCCAAGGACAATACCAAGAGACCCAGTACTTC
abundance: -; v_gene: TRBV25-1; d_gene: -; j_gene: TRBJ1-1; CDR3aa: CASGGPRGEAFF; CDR3nt: TGTGCCAGCGGGGGTCCCCGTGGAGAAGCTTTCTTT
abundance: -; v_gene: TRBV11-2; d_gene: TRBD1; j_gene: TRBJ2-2; CDR3aa: CASSRQGTDTGELFF; CDR3nt: TGTGCCAGCAGCCGACAGGGTACAGACACCGGGGAGCTGTTTTTT
abundance: -; v_gene: TRBV5-6; d_gene: -; j_gene: TRBJ1-1; CDR3aa: CASVKRGLGTEAFF; CDR3nt: TGTGCCAGCGTTAAGCGGGGGCTGGGCACTGAAGCTTTCTTT
abundance: -; v_gene: TRBV5-6; d_gene: TRBD1; j_gene: TRBJ2-7; CDR3aa: CASMARGYEQYF; CDR3nt: TGTGCCAGCATGGCCAGGGGGTACGAGCAGTACTTC
abundance: few; v_gene: TRBV4-2; d_gene: TRBD2; j_gene: TRBJ2-1; CDR3aa: CASSRSFPGTSGSYNEQFF; CDR3nt: TGTGCCAGCAGCCGATCCTTCCCCGGGACTAGCGGCTCCTACAATGAGCAGTTCTTC
abundance: few; v_gene: TRBV28; d_gene: TRBD1; j_gene: TRBJ2-7; CDR3aa: CASTPGQGVLEQYF; CDR3nt: TGTGCCAGCACACCGGGACAGGGAGTCCTCGAGCAGTACTTC
abundance: -; v_gene: TRBV21-1; d_gene: -; j_gene: TRBJ1-1; CDR3aa: CASSKEGHLNTEAFF; CDR3nt: TGTGCCAGCAGCAAAGAGGGACATCTGAACACTGAAGCTTTCTTT